These 32 T cell receptor beta chains were all obtained from the same sample, sequenced in a study of Graves' ophthalmopathy and Graves' hyperthyroidism. From RNA, the CDR3 regions of TCR beta chains were amplified and sequenced. HTBI primers were employed in first-round RT-PCR, then a second-round multiplex PCR followed. TCRdb recomputed calls from the multiplex PCR reads with MiXCR, one row per CDR3 protein. Of around 400,000 distinct CDR3 sequences listed, approximately 20% were seen once; the top ten hold around 1.4%. The sequencing sample was made of peripheral blood. The source of these receptors is a woman between 18 and 29 years old with Graves' ophthalmopathy.

This clonotype was observed at least ten times. The CDR3 is CASSGPGQGSGELFF. The CDR3 nucleotides are TGTGCCAGCAGCGGTCCGGGACAGGGCTCCGGGGAGCTGTTTTTT. The gene calls are TRBV9 and TRBJ2-2; 9 bases are shared with TRBD1. CDR1 SGDLS and CDR2 YYNGEE come from the germline V gene. This CDR3 has 15 residues. V trimming: 3 bases; J trimming: 6 bases; junction bases outside the gene matches: 6.

This clonotype occurred many times. The chain is built from TRBV18 and TRBJ2-5, with 11 bases identical to TRBD1. Germline CDR1 is KGHSH and CDR2 is LQKENI. This CDR3 is built from 15 residues. Unmatched junction bases numbered 1, after V lost 0 bases and J lost 4 bases. CDR3 region: CASSPPGQGGETQYF. CDR3 coding DNA: TGTGCCAGCTCACCACCGGGACAGGGGGGAGAGACCCAGTACTTC.

This clonotype was seen ten or more times. The rearrangement joins TRBV29-1 to TRBJ2-7; 10 positions agree with TRBD1. This CDR3 is 14 amino acids long. Germline V lookup: CDR1 SQVTM, CDR2 ANQGSEA. J lost 5 bases, V lost 7 bases, and 11 bases had no gene match. The CDR3 nucleotides are TGCAGCGCTGGGGGTGGACAGGGGGGAGACGAGCAGTACTTC. It specifies CSAGGGQGGDEQYF.

This clonotype was seen ten or more times. The J gene is TRBJ2-7, the V gene TRBV6-5; 12 bases are a match to TRBD2. Looked up from germline, CDR1 is MNHEY and CDR2 is SVGAGI. J gave up 12 bases and V 6 bases, and 9 bases lay outside the gene matches. This CDR3 is built from 13 residues. The chain's CDR3 is CASRNGLAGPAYF. The DNA of the CDR3 is TGTGCCAGCAGAAACGGACTAGCGGGGCCCGCGTACTTC.

This clonotype has at least ten counts. The genes are TRBV7-2 and TRBJ2-5; the match to TRBD2 covers 7 bases. Germline CDR1 is SGHTA and CDR2 is FQGNSA. After removal of 3 bases from V and 3 bases from J, the junction contained 4 bases not matched to a gene. CDR3 length: 14 residues. In nucleotides, the CDR3 is TGTGCCAGCAGCTTGGGCGGGAGTAAAGAGACCCAGTACTTC. This sequence encodes CASSLGGSKETQYF.

This chain joins TRBV28 and TRBJ2-7, with 9 bases matching TRBD2. The germline V gene encodes CDR1 MDHEN and CDR2 SYDVKM. The CDR3 is 14 residues long. The V and J ends lost 11 bases and 3 bases, in that order; junction bases with no gene match: 11. This CDR3 reads CALGRGREGYEQYF. The DNA of the CDR3 is TGTGCCCTAGGACGAGGGCGGGAGGGCTACGAGCAGTACTTC.

This clonotype was seen at least ten times. The chain couples TRBV7-2 to TRBJ2-5; D may correspond to TRBD1 or TRBD2 (5 bases each). The CDR3 has 15 residues. Trimming left V 4 bases short and J 2 bases short, with 14 bases between. Per the germline V gene, CDR1 is SGHTA and CDR2 is FQGNSA. CDR3 in DNA: TGTGCCAGCAGCTCCCCCGGGGACGGACAAGAGACCCAGTACTTC. Encoded protein: CASSSPGDGQETQYF.

This clonotype was detected many times. The chain combines TRBV28 with TRBJ1-2, with a possible D match to TRBD1 (6 bases). This CDR3 region has 14 residues. Trimming took off 3 bases at V and 4 bases at J, with 12 bases between the two ends. In germline, CDR1 is MDHEN, CDR2 SYDVKM. DNA for the CDR3: TGTGCCAGCAGTTTGCAGGGGACGGGCTATGGCTACACCTTC. Amino acid sequence: CASSLQGTGYGYTF.

This clonotype was recorded many times. The V call is TRBV6-2 or TRBV6-3, the J call TRBJ1-6, with TRBD1 as a possible D gene (5 bases). The CDR3 sequence is 14 residues long. V lost 0 bases and J 11 bases, leaving 11 bases between the germline ends. Germline CDR1 reads MNHEY; CDR2 reads SVGEGT. CDR3 residues: CASSYSGTGPPLHF. CDR3 DNA: TGTGCCAGCAGTTACTCCGGGACGGGCCCACCCCTCCACTTT.

There are many counts of this clonotype. The gene calls are TRBV7-2 and TRBJ2-7, with TRBD2 matching 7 bases. The CDR3 covers 13 residues. V trimming: 1 base; J trimming: 11 bases; junction bases outside the gene matches: 8. The V gene's germline CDR1 is SGHTA and CDR2 FQGNSA. The CDR3 region has the DNA TGTGCCAGCAGCTTAGAGGCCCGCGCGGGAGAGTACTTC. Protein sequence: CASSLEARAGEYF.

There are many counts of this clonotype. The rearrangement joins TRBV24-1 to TRBJ2-2; weak D call: TRBD2 (5 bases). This CDR3 has 16 amino acids. Per germline, CDR1 KGHDR and CDR2 SFDVKD. Trimming shortened V by 7 bases and J by 5 bases, and 19 bases separated the two germline ends. The CDR3 nucleotides read TGTGCCACCAGGTCCAGAGGGAGAGACGTGACCGGGGAGCTGTTTTTT. Protein product: CATRSRGRDVTGELFF.

This clonotype was recorded many times. The chain joins TRBV9 to TRBJ1-1; D is uncertain. The germline V gene has CDR1 SGDLS and CDR2 YYNGEE. The CDR3 spans 14 residues. V gave up 0 bases and J gave up 3 bases, with 9 bases separating them. The CDR3 coding sequence is TGTGCCAGCAGCGTAGGGCGGGATTACACTGAAGCTTTCTTT. This sequence encodes CASSVGRDYTEAFF. Filled out from reference TRBV9 and TRBJ1-1, the complete variable domain reads DSGVTQTPKHLITATGQRVTLRCSPRSGDLSVYWYQQSLDQGLQFLIQYYNGEERAKGNILERFSAQQFPDLHSELNLSSLELGDSALYFCASSVGRDYTEAFFGQGTRLTVV.

This clonotype has a count of ten or more. The chain uses TRBV7-2 and TRBJ2-5; D is ambiguous. The CDR3 has 13 amino acids. The V and J ends lost 3 bases and 5 bases respectively, with 10 bases between them. The germline gives CDR1 SGHTA, CDR2 FQGNSA. CDR3 sequence (DNA): TGTGCCAGCAGCTTCGGGTCGTCGGAGACCCAGTACTTC. It yields the protein CASSFGSSETQYF.

The chain combines TRBV7-2 with TRBJ2-7, with 10 bases identical to TRBD1. After removal of 5 bases from V and 6 bases from J, the junction contained 4 bases not matched to a gene. CDR3 length equals 13 residues. Looked up from germline, CDR1 is SGHTA and CDR2 is FQGNSA. This CDR3 reads CASSPRDRGEQYF. The CDR3 nucleotides are TGTGCCAGCAGCCCGAGGGACAGGGGCGAGCAGTACTTC. The whole variable domain, remainder taken from reference TRBV7-2 and TRBJ2-7, is GAGVSQSPSNKVTEKGKDVELRCDPISGHTALYWYRQSLGQGLEFLIYFQGNSAPDKSGLPSDRFSAERTGGSVSTLTIQRTQQEDSAVYLCASSPRDRGEQYFGPGTRLTVT.

The chain carries TRBV29-1 and TRBJ1-2; no definite D call. CDR3 length equals 16 residues. The germline gives CDR1 SQVTM, CDR2 ANQGSEA. The V end was cut by 5 bases, the J end by 5 bases, with 24 bases between. CDR3 sequence reads: CSVQMVERAGLYGYTF. The CDR3 bases are TGCAGCGTTCAGATGGTTGAACGAGCCGGATTATATGGCTACACCTTC.

This clonotype has a count of ten or more. The V and J genes are TRBV18 and TRBJ2-2, with D possibly TRBD1 on 6 matching bases. Germline V gene data show CDR1 as KGHSH and CDR2 as LQKENI. The CDR3 is 16 amino acids. V lost 5 bases, J lost 1 base, and 14 bases lay in between. CDR3 amino acids: CASSSSGTQNTGELFF. The CDR3 DNA reads as TGTGCCAGCTCATCCTCCGGGACACAGAACACCGGGGAGCTGTTTTTT.

This clonotype was seen many times. V is TRBV5-1 and J is TRBJ1-6; tentatively, D is TRBD1 (5 bases). This CDR3 contains 14 residues. Germline lookup yields CDR1 SGHRS and CDR2 YFSETQ. The V and J ends lost 2 bases and 9 bases respectively, with 12 bases between them. CDR3 nucleotides: TGCGCCAGCAGCTTACGGGGCTCCACTTCACCCCTCCACTTT. Translated, it gives CASSLRGSTSPLHF.

This clonotype was detected many times. The chain has TRBV27 and TRBJ2-7, with TRBD1 matching over 9 bases. Germline V gives CDR1 MNHEY, CDR2 SMNVEV (reference sequence). The junction had 5 bases not matched to a gene; V was cut back by 5 bases and J by 0 bases. The CDR3 consists of 15 residues. CDR3 amino acids: CASSQGTGSSYEQYF. In DNA form, the CDR3 reads TGTGCCAGCAGTCAAGGGACAGGGTCCTCCTACGAGCAGTACTTC.

This clonotype appeared many times. V usage is TRBV20-1 and J usage is TRBJ1-6; D is possibly TRBD1 (5 bases). This CDR3 contains 16 residues. V dropped 1 base and J dropped 9 bases, with 19 bases sitting between them. CDR1 DFQATT and CDR2 SNEGSKA come from the germline V gene (reference sequence). The CDR3 here is CSARGTGADRGSPLHF. The DNA of the CDR3 is TGCAGTGCTAGAGGGACTGGGGCGGACCGGGGTTCACCCCTCCACTTT.

This clonotype was recorded many times. This chain connects TRBV20-1 to TRBJ2-7, with D tentatively TRBD1 or TRBD2 (5 bases each). V lost 5 bases, J lost 3 bases, and 8 bases lay in between. CDR1 is DFQATT and CDR2 is SNEGSKA in the germline V gene (reference sequence). The CDR3 has 11 residues. This chain's CDR3 is CSAGGIYEQYF. In nucleotides, the CDR3 is TGCAGTGCTGGGGGAATCTACGAGCAGTACTTC.

This clonotype came up once. V and J are TRBV28 and TRBJ2-3, with 8 bases fitting TRBD2. The germline V gene has CDR1 MDHEN and CDR2 SYDVKM. Trimming at V came to 2 bases and at J to 6 bases, leaving 4 bases not matched to a gene. CDR3 length equals 14 residues. This CDR3 reads CASSLKREKDTQYF. The DNA of the CDR3 is TGTGCCAGCAGTTTAAAGCGGGAGAAGGATACGCAGTATTTT.

This clonotype was seen ten or more times. The rearrangement joins TRBV12-3 or TRBV12-4 to TRBJ1-1, with unresolved D. V gave up 3 bases and J gave up 5 bases, with 7 bases separating them. The CDR3 loop spans 12 amino acids. The CDR3 sequence: CASSFRRTEAFF. In DNA, the CDR3 is TGTGCCAGCAGTTTTAGGAGAACTGAAGCTTTCTTT.

This clonotype has a count of ten or more. V gene TRBV6-5 combines with J gene TRBJ2-2; 7 nucleotides align to TRBD1. Per the germline V gene, CDR1 is MNHEY and CDR2 is SVGAGI. V shed 2 bases, J shed 3 bases, and the junction held 9 bases outside the gene matches. CDR3 length: 17 amino acids. This chain's CDR3 is CASSYKRGGVDTGELFF. The CDR3, as DNA: TGTGCCAGCAGTTACAAGCGAGGGGGCGTAGACACCGGGGAGCTGTTTTTT.

This clonotype was counted ten times or more. This rearrangement joins TRBV29-1 to TRBJ1-5; D gene uncertain. Germline V CDR1 and CDR2: SQVTM, ANQGSEA. The ends were cut back, 4 bases at V and 7 bases at J, with 8 bases in the middle. This CDR3 region has 11 residues. CDR3 sequence (DNA): TGCAGCGTTGGAGGGTCCCAGCCCCAGCATTTT. Amino acids: CSVGGSQPQHF.

This clonotype was observed many times. This CDR3 reads CATQLFIRDTEAFF. CDR3 DNA sequence: TGTGCCACCCAGCTCTTCATTCGGGACACTGAAGCTTTCTTT. The chain is built from TRBV28 and TRBJ1-1, with no clear D. Germline V lookup: CDR1 MDHEN, CDR2 SYDVKM. V was cut by 10 bases and J by 3 bases, with 18 bases left in between. The CDR3 has 14 residues.

This clonotype was seen many times. At one boundary the junction diverges from the germline segment, which might be a read error. The V gene is TRBV20-1, the J gene TRBJ1-6, with 8 bases matching TRBD1. Germline loops: CDR1 DFQATT, CDR2 SNEGSKA (reference sequence). This CDR3 comprises 16 residues. CDR3 amino acids: CSAREDRATYNPPLHF. The CDR3 DNA reads as TGCAGTGCTAGAGAGGACAGGGCCACCTATAATCCACCCCTCCACTTT.

Many counts were recorded for this clonotype. The gene calls are TRBV12-3 or TRBV12-4 and TRBJ1-5; D is ambiguous. This CDR3 has 12 amino acids. The germline V and J ends were trimmed by 6 bases and 9 bases, with 12 bases remaining between them. The CDR3 is CASSPSLRPQHF. The CDR3 bases are TGTGCCAGCAGCCCCAGCCTTAGGCCCCAGCATTTT.

In its sample, this clonotype was seen many times. The chain's CDR3 is CASSLARPAGGNTIYF. The DNA of the CDR3 is TGTGCCAGCAGCTTAGCTCGGCCAGCTGGTGGAAACACCATATATTTT. This sequence joins TRBV7-2 and TRBJ1-3; no clear D. Germline V gene data show CDR1 as SGHTA and CDR2 as FQGNSA. V was cut by 0 bases and J by 3 bases, with 12 bases left in between. The CDR3 length is 16 residues. The variable domain in full, with the rest retrieved from reference TRBV7-2 and TRBJ1-3, is GAGVSQSPSNKVTEKGKDVELRCDPISGHTALYWYRQSLGQGLEFLIYFQGNSAPDKSGLPSDRFSAERTGGSVSTLTIQRTQQEDSAVYLCASSLARPAGGNTIYFGEGSWLTVV.

This clonotype was observed many times. The chain recombines TRBV6-5 with TRBJ1-5; D unclear. V lost 6 bases and J lost 7, with 22 bases in between. From germline, CDR1 is MNHEY and CDR2 SVGAGI. The CDR3 has 16 amino acids. The CDR3 loop is CASSSGPFSVKQPQHF. The CDR3 region has the DNA TGTGCCAGCAGCTCTGGACCTTTCTCGGTGAAACAGCCCCAGCATTTT.

This clonotype was detected many times. The V call is TRBV7-6, the J call TRBJ1-2; D remains unclear. Germline V gives CDR1 SGHVS, CDR2 FNYEAQ. V gave up 5 bases and J gave up 0 bases, with 16 bases separating them. The CDR3 totals 16 residues. CDR3 residues: CASSHLVAESNYGYTF. DNA of the CDR3: TGTGCCAGCAGCCATCTAGTCGCCGAATCTAACTATGGCTACACCTTC. Full variable domain (missing parts from reference TRBV7-6 and TRBJ1-2): GAGVSQSPRYKVTKRGQDVALRCDPISGHVSLYWYRQALGQGPEFLTYFNYEAQQDKSGLPNDRFSAERPEGSISTLTIQRTEQRDSAMYRCASSHLVAESNYGYTFGSGTRLTVV.

The rearrangement uses TRBV2 and TRBJ2-4; 7 positions agree with TRBD1. The CDR3 is 16 amino acids. Trimming cost V 6 bases and J 0 bases; bases outside gene matches: 8. Per germline, CDR1 SNHLY and CDR2 FYNNEI. This CDR3 is CASSLGTALAKNIQYF. Here the CDR3 DNA reads TGTGCCAGCAGCCTCGGGACAGCCCTAGCCAAAAACATTCAGTACTTC.

This clonotype was detected ten times or more. This chain uses TRBV2 with TRBJ2-5; 8 nucleotides line up with TRBD1. The CDR3 loop spans 15 amino acids. V lost 7 bases, J lost 4 bases, and 11 bases stayed unmatched. Germline V gene sequence: CDR1 SNHLY, CDR2 FYNNEI. The CDR3 DNA sequence: TGTGCCAGCATCCGCCTGGGACAGGCCAGAGAGACCCAGTACTTC. The encoded protein is CASIRLGQARETQYF.